This record covers a single T cell receptor (beta chain). Its antigen is unknown. These data originate in a study of vaccination effects on CD4 cells after COVID-19. Using immunoSEQ multiplex PCR, the repertoire was profiled, and TCRdb retains in-frame clones only, with some absent. Here the sample spans over 45,000 clones, more than 60% being singletons. Cells that had been cultured for roughly eleven days were the source of isolated CD4+ T cells. The sequence was collected from a human donor who received a COVID-19 vaccine. Sequencing used CD4+ T cells from PBMCs cultured without peptide, obtained before COVID-19 vaccination.

This chain's CDR3 is CASSLFPSGQGADNEQFF. The CDR3 nucleotides are TGTGCCAGCAGCTTATTCCCCTCCGGACAGGGGGCAGACAATGAGCAGTTCTTC. This chain uses TRBV7-2 with TRBJ2-1; 11 nucleotides align to TRBD1. Germline assignment: CDR1 SGHTA and CDR2 FQGNSA. CDR3 length: 18 amino acids. V lost 2 bases and J lost 5; bases outside the gene matches: 11.